This section outlines one T cell receptor (beta chain) sequence together with its context. The specificity of this receptor is unknown. Per-nucleotide qualities are absent, and no much larger clonotype sits a single base away. This record belongs to a study of T cell responses to AZD1222 COVID-19 vaccine (dated by TCRdb to 2020 to 2022). Notes on the research overall: AZD1222 recipients with second doses at about 4 weeks or about 12 weeks were pooled, because spike-specific TCR depth and breadth did not differ between schedules. A total of 230 to 250 trial participants underwent TCR sequencing, of whom about 200 had received two doses of AZD1222 and around 25 had received two doses of the MenACWY control vaccine. Trial participants were enrolled by age into subgroups of 18-55, 56-69 and 70-plus years, and 148, 28 and 57 TCR-sequenced participants, respectively, were included in these subgroups.

The label giving this sample's time point can be read as: baseline before first vaccination. Samples from vaccinated people were obtained from the UK trials COV001 and COV002, which included a single-blind randomized controlled phase 2/3 trial of AZD1222 (ChAdOx1 nCoV-19) in healthy adults. For TCRbeta chain sequencing, PBMC samples from trial participants were taken at day 0 and at day 28 after the second dose. Broad study findings and their caveats: Epitopes outside the regions mutated in the B.1.351 and B.1.1.7 variants were reportedly recognized by nearly half of the unique spike-specific TCRs. Most participants were white British and females outnumbered males, and the authors suggested that clonal diversity may have been underestimated. Because no day 14 peak-response samples were available, the repertoires could be characterized only after the peak T cell response. In the small 56-69-year group, the increase in depth fell short of significance, most likely because of low power. After two AZD1222 doses, both the breadth and the depth of spike-specific TCRs were significantly higher than at day 0 and than in MenACWY recipients. Conclusions about previously exposed vaccinees are limited because only six or seven AZD1222 recipients were SARS-CoV-2 seropositive at baseline. The whole spike protein was spanned by vaccine-associated CD4 TCRs, and dominant responses were seen in regions 160-218 and 743-854.

The CDR3 regions of human TCRbeta chains were subjected to immunosequencing. Per the source publication's procedure: Repertoire TCRs were checked for matches against a reference library of SARS-CoV-2-specific TCRs that had been generated using the MIRA antigen-specificity platform. Breadth meant the fraction of unique TCRs that were SARS-CoV-2-associated, whereas depth meant the fraction of total T cells that were SARS-CoV-2-associated. Using the MIRA data, every spike-specific TCR was mapped to the spike region that the TCR reacted to and assigned to either a CD4 or a CD8 class. Log10-transformed breadth and depth values were compared by one-way ANOVA with Sidak's multiple comparisons tests. The immuneACCESS repertoire file appears here via TCRdb, limited to in-frame rearrangements. These files lack a portion of the clones; in checked studies, under half of the deficit traces to unresolved V genes, and the cause of the others is not known. The DNA gave D and trimming, while V, J and clone size come from that table. This sample has about 140,000 clones in its table, and about 90% of those were observed once. About 2% of the sample comes from the top ten.

V sheds 1 base and J sheds 4 bases, leaving 8 bases between their ends. The germline V gene encodes CDR1 LNHDA and CDR2 SQIVND (reference sequence). From cysteine to phenylalanine, the CDR3 is 14 amino acids long. Here the CDR3 DNA is all that survives: 42 bases in frame from base 1. Source: peripheral blood, taken on day 0 of AZD1222 vaccination. This sequence originates from an adult in good health. The rearrangement joined TRBV19 to TRBJ1-5; the D gene lacks a confident call. Here the CDR3 is given as CASSIVSINQPQHF. The DNA reads as follows: TGTGCCAGTAGTATAGTTTCCATAAATCAGCCCCAGCATTTT.